This TCR beta chain was sequenced during a study of STAT5B mutations in CD4+ large granular lymphocyte leukemia (dated by TCRdb to between 2021 and 2024). With regard to the full study: Among healthy controls, the CDR3 'QG' motif was associated with a particular HLA allele. The study compared the TCRbeta repertoires of patients with CD4+ T-cell large granular lymphocyte leukemia against the TCRbeta repertoires of healthy blood donors. The purity of purified fractions was confirmed by flow cytometry on FACSCanto II or FACSVerse to exceed 95% among lymphocytes.

Its CDR3 holds 14 amino acids, cysteine through phenylalanine. CDR3 DNA is the only sequence kept; it has 42 bases, read in frame from the first base. V is cut back by 6 bases and J by 2 bases, with 5 bases in the junction unmatched. According to the germline V gene, CDR1 reads SGHTA and CDR2 reads FQGNSA. With respect to this clone: Its antigen remains unidentified. Base qualities are missing; no much larger clone stands one base away.

The healthy control group was made up of approximately 40 blood donors, and the Finnish Red Cross blood service supplied their buffy coats. All TCR-sequenced material derived from peripheral blood: patient blood samples and healthy donor buffy coats. Peripheral blood mononuclear cells were isolated by Ficoll-Hypaque gradient centrifugation. CD4+ cells were magnetically purified from the buffy coats of healthy controls. Genomic DNA was extracted with the Gentra Puregene Cell and Tissue kit and quantified on a Qubit 2.0 fluorometer. What the study reported, not specific to this receptor: Data were not HLA-matched; higher clonality in CD4+ versus CD8+ T-LGLL could reflect the relatively small sample size. The main leukemic clonotypes were found to be private to each patient, although around 26% of the main leukemic clonotypes were detected at low frequency in the non-leukemic repertoires of other patients. Enrichment of TRBV06-family usage was observed among the top patient clones (8/27) relative to healthy controls (2/35). Greater clonality appeared to be present in CD4-sorted patient repertoires than in healthy CD4+ repertoires, and the difference was retained after the putative leukemic clones were removed.

The immunoSEQ assay at survey resolution was applied to genomic DNA for sequencing of TCRbeta rearrangements. As for the original processing: In the TCR sequencing data, the lowest productive clonotype frequency that could be detected was 2.59 x 10-5. Only productive TCRbeta rearrangements, defined as complete and in-frame sequences, were included in the analyses. The clonality of each sample was calculated as Simpson clonality in the immunoSEQ Analyzer version 3.0. Clones were categorized by frequency as very rare, small, medium, large (1-20%) or hyperexpanded (>20%). Generation probabilities were estimated with OLGA 1.2.3, V-gene circos plots were made with VDJtools, specificities were searched in VDJdb, and CDR3 motifs were identified with GLIPH. TCRdb provides this immuneACCESS table in a form limited to in-frame rearrangements. Some clones are lacking; in checked studies, under half of them reflect an unresolved V gene, and why the rest are absent is not known. V and J calls and clone size are those listed in that table; D and trimming were worked out from the DNA. This sample comprises around 30,000 clones, about four fifths of them detected only once. The ten biggest clones cover approximately 3.3% of the sample.

This receptor was obtained from a human donor in good health. Sequencing was done on a sample of CD4+ T cells from blood buffy coats. The V gene is TRBV7-2 and the J gene is TRBJ2-7; TRBD1 matches 9 bases in the middle. The base sequence is TGTGCCAGCAGAGTTGACAGGGGGACCTACGAGCAGTACTTC. Translated, it gives CASRVDRGTYEQYF.